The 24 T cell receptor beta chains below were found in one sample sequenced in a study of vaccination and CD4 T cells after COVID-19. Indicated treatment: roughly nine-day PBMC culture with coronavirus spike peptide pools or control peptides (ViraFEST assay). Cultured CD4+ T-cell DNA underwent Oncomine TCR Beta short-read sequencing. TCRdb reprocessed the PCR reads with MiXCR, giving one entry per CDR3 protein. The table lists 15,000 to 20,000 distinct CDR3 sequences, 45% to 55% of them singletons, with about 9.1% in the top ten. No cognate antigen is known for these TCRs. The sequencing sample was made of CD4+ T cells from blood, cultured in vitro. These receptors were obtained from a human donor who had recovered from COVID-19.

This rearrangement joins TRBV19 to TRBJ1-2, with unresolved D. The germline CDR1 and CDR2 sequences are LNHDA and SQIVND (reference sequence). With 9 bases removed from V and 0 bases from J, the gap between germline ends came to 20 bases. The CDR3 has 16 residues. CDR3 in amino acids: CASLQPSGTANYGYTF. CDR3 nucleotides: TGTGCCAGCCTTCAGCCCTCAGGAACCGCTAACTATGGCTACACCTTC.

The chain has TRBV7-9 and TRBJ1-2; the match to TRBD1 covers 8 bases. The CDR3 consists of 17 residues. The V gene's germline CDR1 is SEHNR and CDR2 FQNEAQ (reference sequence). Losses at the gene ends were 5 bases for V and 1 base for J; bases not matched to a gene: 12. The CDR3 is CASSHWADRGHNYGYTF. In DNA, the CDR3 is TGTGCCAGCAGCCATTGGGCCGACAGGGGCCATAACTATGGCTACACCTTC.

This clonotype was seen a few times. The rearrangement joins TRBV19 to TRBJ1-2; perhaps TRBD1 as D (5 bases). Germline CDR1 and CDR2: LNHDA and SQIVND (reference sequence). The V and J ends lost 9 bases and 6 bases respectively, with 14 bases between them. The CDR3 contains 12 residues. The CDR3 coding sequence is TGTGCCAGCCGTCGGGGGGAGGATGGCTACACCTTC. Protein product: CASRRGEDGYTF.

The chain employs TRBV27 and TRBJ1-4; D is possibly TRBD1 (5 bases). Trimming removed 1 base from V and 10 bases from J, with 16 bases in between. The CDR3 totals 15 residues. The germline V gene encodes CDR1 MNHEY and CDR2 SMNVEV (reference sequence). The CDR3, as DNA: TGTGCCAGCAGTTTATGGGGGGACCGGCAGGGAAAACTGTTTTTT. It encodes CASSLWGDRQGKLFF.

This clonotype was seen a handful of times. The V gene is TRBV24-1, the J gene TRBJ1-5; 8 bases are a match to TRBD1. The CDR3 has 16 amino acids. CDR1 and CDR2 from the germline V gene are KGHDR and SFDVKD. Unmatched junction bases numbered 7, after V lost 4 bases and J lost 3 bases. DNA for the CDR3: TGTGCCACCAGTGACTCCCGACAGGGGCCCAATCAGCCCCAGCATTTT. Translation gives CATSDSRQGPNQPQHF.

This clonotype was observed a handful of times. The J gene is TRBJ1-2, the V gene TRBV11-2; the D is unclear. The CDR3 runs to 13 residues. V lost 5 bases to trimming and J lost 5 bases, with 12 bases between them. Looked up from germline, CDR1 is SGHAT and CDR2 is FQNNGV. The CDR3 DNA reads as TGTGCCAGCAGCCCCCTGCTCCAGTATGGCTACACCTTC. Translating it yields CASSPLLQYGYTF.

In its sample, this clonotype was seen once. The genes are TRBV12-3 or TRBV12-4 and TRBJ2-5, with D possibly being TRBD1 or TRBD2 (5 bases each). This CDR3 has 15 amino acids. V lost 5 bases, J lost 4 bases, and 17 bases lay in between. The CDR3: CASSPQYRGGETQYF. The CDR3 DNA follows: TGTGCCAGCAGTCCCCAATACCGGGGCGGAGAGACCCAGTACTTC.

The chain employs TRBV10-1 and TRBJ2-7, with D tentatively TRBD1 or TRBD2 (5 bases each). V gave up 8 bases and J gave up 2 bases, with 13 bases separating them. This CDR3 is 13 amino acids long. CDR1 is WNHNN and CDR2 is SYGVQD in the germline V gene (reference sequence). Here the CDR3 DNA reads TGCGCCAGCTCCTCCGGGGCAGCCTACGAGCAGTACTTC. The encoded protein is CASSSGAAYEQYF.

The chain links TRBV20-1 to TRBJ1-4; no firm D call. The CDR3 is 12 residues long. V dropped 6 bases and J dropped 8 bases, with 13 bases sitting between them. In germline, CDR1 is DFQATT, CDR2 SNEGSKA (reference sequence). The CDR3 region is CSAYHRGEKLFF. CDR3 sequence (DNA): TGCAGTGCCTACCACAGAGGGGAAAAACTGTTTTTT.

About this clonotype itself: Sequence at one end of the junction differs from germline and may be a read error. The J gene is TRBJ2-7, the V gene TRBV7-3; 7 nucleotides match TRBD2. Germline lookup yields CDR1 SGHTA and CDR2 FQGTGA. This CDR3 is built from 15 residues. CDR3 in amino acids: CASSPRGGSSYEQYF. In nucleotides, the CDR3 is TGTGCCAGCAGCCCCAGAGGCGGGAGCTCCTATGAGCAGTACTTC.

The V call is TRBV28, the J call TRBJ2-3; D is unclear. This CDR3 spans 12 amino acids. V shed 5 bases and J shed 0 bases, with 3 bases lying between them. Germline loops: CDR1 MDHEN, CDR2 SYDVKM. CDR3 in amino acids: CASSVSTDTQYF. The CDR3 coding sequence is TGTGCCAGCAGTGTAAGCACAGATACGCAGTATTTT.

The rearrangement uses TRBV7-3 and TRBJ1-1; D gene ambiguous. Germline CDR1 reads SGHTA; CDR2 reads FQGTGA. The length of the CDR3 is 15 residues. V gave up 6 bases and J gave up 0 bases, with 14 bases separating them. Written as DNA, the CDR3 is TGTGCCAGCAGGTCCGGAGGGTTCATGAACACTGAAGCTTTCTTT. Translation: CASRSGGFMNTEAFF.

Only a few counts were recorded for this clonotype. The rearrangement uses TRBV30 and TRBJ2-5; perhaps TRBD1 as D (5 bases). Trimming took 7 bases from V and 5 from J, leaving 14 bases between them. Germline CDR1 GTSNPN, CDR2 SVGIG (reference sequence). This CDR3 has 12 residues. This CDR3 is CAYSVAGETQYF. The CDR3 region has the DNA TGTGCCTACTCGGTCGCAGGGGAGACCCAGTACTTC.

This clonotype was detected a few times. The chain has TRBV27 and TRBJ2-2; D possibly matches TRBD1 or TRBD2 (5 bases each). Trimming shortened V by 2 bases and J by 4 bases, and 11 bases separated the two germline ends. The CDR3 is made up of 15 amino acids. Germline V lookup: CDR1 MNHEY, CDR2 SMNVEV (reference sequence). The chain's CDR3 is CASSLRGGGTGELFF. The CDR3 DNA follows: TGTGCCAGCAGTTTACGCGGTGGGGGCACCGGGGAGCTGTTTTTT.

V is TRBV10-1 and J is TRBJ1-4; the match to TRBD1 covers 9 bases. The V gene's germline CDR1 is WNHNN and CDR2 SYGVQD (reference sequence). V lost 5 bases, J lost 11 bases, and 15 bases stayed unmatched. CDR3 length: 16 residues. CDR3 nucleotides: TGCGCCAGCAGTATCGGGCGCCGACAGGGGGTAGGGAAACTGTTTTTT. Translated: CASSIGRRQGVGKLFF.

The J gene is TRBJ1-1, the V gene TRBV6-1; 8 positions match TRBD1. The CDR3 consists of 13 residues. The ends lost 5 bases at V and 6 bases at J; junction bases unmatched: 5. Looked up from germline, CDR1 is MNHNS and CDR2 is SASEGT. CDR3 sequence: CASSPQGAAEAFF. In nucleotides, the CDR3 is TGTGCCAGCAGTCCGCAGGGGGCCGCTGAAGCTTTCTTT.

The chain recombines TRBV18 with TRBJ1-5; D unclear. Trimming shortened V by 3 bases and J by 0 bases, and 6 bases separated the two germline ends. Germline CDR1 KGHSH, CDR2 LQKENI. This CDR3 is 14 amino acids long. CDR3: CASSPEDSNQPQHF. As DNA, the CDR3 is TGTGCCAGCTCACCGGAGGATAGCAATCAGCCCCAGCATTTT.

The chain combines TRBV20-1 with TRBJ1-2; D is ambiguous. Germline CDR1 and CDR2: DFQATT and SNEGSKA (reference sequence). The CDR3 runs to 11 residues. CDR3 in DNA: TGCAGCGCGGAATGGGCCTCTAGCTGGACCTTC. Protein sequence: CSAEWASSWTF.

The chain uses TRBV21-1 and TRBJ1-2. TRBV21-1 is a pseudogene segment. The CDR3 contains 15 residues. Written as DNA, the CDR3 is TGTGCCAGCTGTCAGTCCAGGTGCCATAACTATGGCTACACCTTC. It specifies CASCQSRCHNYGYTF.

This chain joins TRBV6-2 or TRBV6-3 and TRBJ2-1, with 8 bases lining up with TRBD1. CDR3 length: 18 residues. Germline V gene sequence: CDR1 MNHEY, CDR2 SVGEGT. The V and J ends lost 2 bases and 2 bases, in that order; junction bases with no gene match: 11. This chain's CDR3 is CASSYNTGTGLAYNEQFF. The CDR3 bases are TGTGCCAGCAGTTACAACACCGGGACAGGTTTAGCCTACAATGAGCAGTTCTTC.

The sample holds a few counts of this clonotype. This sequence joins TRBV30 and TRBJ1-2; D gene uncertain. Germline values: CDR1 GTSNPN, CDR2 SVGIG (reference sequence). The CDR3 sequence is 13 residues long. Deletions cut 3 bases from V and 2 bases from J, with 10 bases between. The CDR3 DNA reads TGTGCCTGGAGCGAAACACTGAACTATGGCTACACCTTC. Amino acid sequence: CAWSETLNYGYTF.

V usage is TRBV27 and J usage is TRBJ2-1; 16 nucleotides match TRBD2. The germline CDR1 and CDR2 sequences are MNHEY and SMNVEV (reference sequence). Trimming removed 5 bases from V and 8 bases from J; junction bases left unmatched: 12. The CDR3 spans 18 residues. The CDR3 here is CASSRSAGLAGGSYEQFF. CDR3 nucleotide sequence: TGTGCCAGCAGTAGAAGTGCGGGACTAGCGGGAGGGAGCTATGAGCAGTTCTTC.

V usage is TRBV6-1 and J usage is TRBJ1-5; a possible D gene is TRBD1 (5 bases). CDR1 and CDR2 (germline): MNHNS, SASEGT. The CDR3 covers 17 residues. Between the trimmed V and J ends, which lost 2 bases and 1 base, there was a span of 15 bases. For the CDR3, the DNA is TGTGCCAGCAGTGAACCCCCCGGGACCAAGAGCAATCAGCCCCAGCATTTT. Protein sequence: CASSEPPGTKSNQPQHF.

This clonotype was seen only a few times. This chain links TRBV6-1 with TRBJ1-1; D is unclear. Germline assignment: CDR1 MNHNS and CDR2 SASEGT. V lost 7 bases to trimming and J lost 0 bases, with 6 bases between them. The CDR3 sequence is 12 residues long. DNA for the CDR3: TGTGCCAGCAAACGGCTGAACACTGAAGCTTTCTTT. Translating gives CASKRLNTEAFF.